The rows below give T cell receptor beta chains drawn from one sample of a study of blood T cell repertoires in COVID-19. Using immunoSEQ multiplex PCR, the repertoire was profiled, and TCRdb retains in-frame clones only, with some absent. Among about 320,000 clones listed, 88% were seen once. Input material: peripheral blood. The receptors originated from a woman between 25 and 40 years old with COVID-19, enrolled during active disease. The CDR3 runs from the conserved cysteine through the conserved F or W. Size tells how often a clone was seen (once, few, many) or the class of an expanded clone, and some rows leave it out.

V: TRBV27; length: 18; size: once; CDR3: CASSLSPLAGPSTDTQYF
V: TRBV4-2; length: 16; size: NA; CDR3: CASSQDQGTSWDEQYF
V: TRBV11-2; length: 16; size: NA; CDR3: CASSLEENRGYEKLFF
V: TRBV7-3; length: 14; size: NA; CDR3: CASSPFSGANVLTF
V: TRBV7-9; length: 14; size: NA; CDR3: CASSLGTGNTEAFF
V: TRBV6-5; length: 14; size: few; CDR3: CASSHWDSPYGYTF
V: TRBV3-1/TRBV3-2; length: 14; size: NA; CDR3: CASSQQGWSDGYTF
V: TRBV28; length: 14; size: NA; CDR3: CASRARDSDYEQYF
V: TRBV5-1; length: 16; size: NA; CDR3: CASSFGGSGREDTQYF
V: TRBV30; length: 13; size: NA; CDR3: CALEANRDTEAFF
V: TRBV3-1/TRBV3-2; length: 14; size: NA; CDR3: CASGGLLNTGELFF
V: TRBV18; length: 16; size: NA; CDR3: CASSPTTGGSGNGYTF
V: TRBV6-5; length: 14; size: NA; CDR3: CASIGTGGTGELFF
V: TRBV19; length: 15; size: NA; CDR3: CASSVRAEGNTEAFF
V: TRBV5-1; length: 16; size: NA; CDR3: CASSGATSGGRDTQYF
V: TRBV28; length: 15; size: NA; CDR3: CASRRNRGTNEKLFF
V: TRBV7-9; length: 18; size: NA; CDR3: CASGRPGTSGGAGDTQYF
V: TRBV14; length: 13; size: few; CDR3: CASSPGTGRPLHF
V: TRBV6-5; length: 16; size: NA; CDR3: CASSYSPGSAYNEQFF
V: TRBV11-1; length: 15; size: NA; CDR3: CASSWTGKGNSPLHF
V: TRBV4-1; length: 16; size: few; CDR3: CASSQRGSSGANVLTF
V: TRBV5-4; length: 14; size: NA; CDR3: CASSLGQGTGEQYF
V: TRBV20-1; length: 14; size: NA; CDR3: CSASGQAANYGYTF
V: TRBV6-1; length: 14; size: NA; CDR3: CASSDRGVNYGYTF
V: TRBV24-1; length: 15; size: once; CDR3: CATSDFTRGRYEQYF
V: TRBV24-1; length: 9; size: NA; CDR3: CATLSTQYF
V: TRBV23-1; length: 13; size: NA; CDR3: CASGPDGERRQFF
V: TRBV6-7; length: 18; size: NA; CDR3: CASSYVLAGDTNTGELFF
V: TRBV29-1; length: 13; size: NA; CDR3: CSVAVGTTYGYTF
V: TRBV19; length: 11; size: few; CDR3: CASSIWQEAFF
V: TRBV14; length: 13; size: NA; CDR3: CASGTVNTGELFF
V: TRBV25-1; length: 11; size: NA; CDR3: CASSVRNEQFF
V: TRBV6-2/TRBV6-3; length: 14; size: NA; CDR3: CASSGDRSTDTQYF
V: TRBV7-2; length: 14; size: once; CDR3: CASSPQGVLNGYTF
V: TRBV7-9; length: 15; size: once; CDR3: CASSLGLTGGDTIYF
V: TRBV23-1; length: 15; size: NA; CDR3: CASHFYWATNTEAFF
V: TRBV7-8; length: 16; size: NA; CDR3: CASSLRLMGGSYEQYF
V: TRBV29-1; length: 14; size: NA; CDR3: CSVRDRGPGNEQFF
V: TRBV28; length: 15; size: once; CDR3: CASTPVGSSGNTIYF
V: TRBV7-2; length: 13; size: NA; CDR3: CASSLVRIAEAFF
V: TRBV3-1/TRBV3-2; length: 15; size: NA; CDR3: CASSRSGLYNSPLHF
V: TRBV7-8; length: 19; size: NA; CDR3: CASSPNMGQALSGANVLTF
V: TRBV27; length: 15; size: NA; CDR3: CASSPQSVANQPQHF
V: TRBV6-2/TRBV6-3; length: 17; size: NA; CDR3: CASSYSRDSAAGNTIYF
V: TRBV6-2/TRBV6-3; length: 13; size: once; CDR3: CASSYTFSYEQYF
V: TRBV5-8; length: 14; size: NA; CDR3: CASSFSGGQETQYF